The present TCR beta chain was sequenced within a study of cytomegalovirus exposure and HLA in healthy donors. Study observations and caveats: A cluster of highly shared sequence variants was likely a sequencing artifact.

This clone was seen a handful of times. The antigen remains undetermined. With 6 bases clipped from V and 10 bases from J, the junction kept 11 bases outside the gene matches. Germline V gene data show CDR1 as SGHAT and CDR2 as FQNNGV. The CDR3 runs to 15 residues. The PCR used 60 Vbeta and 13 Jbeta primers. Sequencing was performed with immunoSEQ multiplex PCR; in TCRdb, only in-frame clones are kept and a portion is missing. There are approximately 180,000 clones in the sample; approximately 78% occur only once, and less than 15% lies in the top ten. This rearrangement joins TRBV11-2 to TRBJ2-3; 12 nucleotides align to TRBD2. Specimen: PBMCs. This TCR derives from a woman aged 50 to 60 in good health and CMV-seropositive. The CDR3 here is CASREQTSGSGAQYF. The CDR3, as DNA: TGTGCCAGCAGGGAACAGACTAGCGGGAGTGGGGCGCAGTATTTT.